This passage covers 9 T cell receptor beta chains from one sample sequenced in a study of response to subunit inactivated influenza vaccine. TCRdb analysed the RT-PCR reads with MiXCR anew, one entry per CDR3 protein. This table holds hundreds of thousands of distinct CDR3 sequences, around 20% found once. The sequences come from PBMCs from blood, collected 4 to 6 days after vaccination. These receptors were taken from a man aged 50-59 years who received an inactivated influenza vaccine.

The chain links TRBV10-2 to TRBJ1-6; D call uncertain. Germline CDR1 and CDR2: WSHSY and SAAADI. CDR3 length equals 14 residues. Deletions cut 6 bases from V and 5 bases from J, with 11 bases between. CDR3 loop: CASRGHSDNSPLHF. In DNA, the CDR3 is TGCGCCAGCAGGGGTCATTCGGATAATTCACCCCTCCACTTT.

This rearrangement joins TRBV7-9 to TRBJ2-1, with no clear D. There are 12 residues in the CDR3. In germline, CDR1 is SEHNR, CDR2 FQNEAQ (reference sequence). Trimming stripped 2 bases from V and 9 bases from J, with 8 bases between. CDR3 in amino acids: CASSLLALEQFF. The CDR3 nucleotides are TGTGCCAGCAGCTTATTGGCCCTTGAGCAGTTCTTC.

The chain employs TRBV12-3 or TRBV12-4 and TRBJ1-2; D uncertain. V dropped 9 bases and J dropped 5 bases, with 16 bases sitting between them. The CDR3 loop spans 13 amino acids. For the CDR3, the DNA is TGTGCCAGTGGAGGGTCGGCAGTATATGGCTACACCTTC. Amino acid sequence: CASGGSAVYGYTF.

This chain uses TRBV11-2 with TRBJ2-1, with 9 bases lining up with TRBD1. This CDR3 region has 12 residues. The V gene's germline CDR1 is SGHAT and CDR2 FQNNGV. Trimming took 6 bases from V and 8 from J; bases not matched to a gene: 2. CDR3 sequence reads: CASRQGAYEQFF. The CDR3 DNA follows: TGTGCCAGCAGACAGGGGGCCTATGAGCAGTTCTTC. Full variable domain (remainder filled in from reference TRBV11-2 and TRBJ2-1): EAGVAQSPRYKIIEKRQSVAFWCNPISGHATLYWYQQILGQGPKLLIQFQNNGVVDDSQLPKDRFSAERLKGVDSTLKIQPAKLEDSAVYLCASRQGAYEQFFGPGTRLTVL.

This clonotype was recorded at least ten times. This chain connects TRBV28 to TRBJ1-1; 9 bases fit TRBD1. CDR1 is MDHEN, CDR2 SYDVKM, per germline. The V segment lost 5 bases and the J segment 3 bases; nucleotides outside the gene matches: 7. There are 15 residues in the CDR3. DNA for the CDR3: TGTGCCAGCAGTGCCTGGGGACAGGGACACACTGAAGCTTTCTTT. Translation: CASSAWGQGHTEAFF. Combining the CDR3 with reference TRBV28 and TRBJ1-1 gives the whole variable domain DVKVTQSSRYLVKRTGEKVFLECVQDMDHENMFWYRQDPGLGLRLIYFSYDVKMKEKGDIPEGYSVSREKKERFSLILESASTNQTSMYLCASSAWGQGHTEAFFGQGTRLTVV.

This clonotype was recorded a few times. J is TRBJ1-1 and V is TRBV15; no clear D. The V end lost 0 bases, the J end lost 7 bases, and 6 bases lay between the germline ends. This CDR3 region has 12 residues. Germline CDR1 and CDR2: LNHNV and YYDKDF (reference sequence). DNA of the CDR3: TGTGCCACCAGCAGAGAGTCAATTGAAGCTTTCTTT. It yields the protein CATSRESIEAFF.

This chain connects TRBV11-2 to TRBJ2-7, with 10 bases lining up with TRBD1. The CDR3 sequence is 15 residues long. The junction had 7 bases not matched to a gene; V was cut back by 5 bases and J by 3 bases. Germline values: CDR1 SGHAT, CDR2 FQNNGV. CDR3 sequence: CASSRTGGFYYEQYF. CDR3 nucleotides: TGTGCCAGCAGCCGGACAGGGGGATTCTACTACGAGCAGTACTTC.

The CDR3 here is CSARDGTGPGGAQYF. Here the CDR3 DNA reads TGCAGTGCTAGAGACGGGACAGGGCCCGGTGGTGCGCAGTATTTT. The J gene is TRBJ2-3, the V gene TRBV20-1; 9 bases line up with TRBD1. Per germline, CDR1 DFQATT and CDR2 SNEGSKA (reference sequence). The V and J ends lost 0 bases and 10 bases, in that order; junction bases with no gene match: 11. The length of the CDR3 is 15 residues.

The V and J genes are TRBV12-3 or TRBV12-4 and TRBJ2-7, with TRBD2 identical over 7 bases. The CDR3 contains 14 residues. V trimming: 6 bases; J trimming: 2 bases; junction bases outside the gene matches: 7. CDR3 in amino acids: CASSPPAGTYEQYF. The CDR3 DNA reads as TGTGCCAGCAGCCCTCCAGCGGGAACCTACGAGCAGTACTTC.